The clone carrying this TCR beta chain showed up just a few times. Primers included in the PCR were 60 Vbeta and 13 Jbeta primers. Sequenced by immunoSEQ multiplex PCR; TCRdb stores in-frame clones only, minus some. The table includes 100,000 or so clones, 76% detected once. This record comes from a study of cytomegalovirus exposure and HLA in healthy donors. The CDR3 has 15 residues. The V end was cut by 5 bases, the J end by 3 bases, with 14 bases between. Germline V gene data show CDR1 as LNHDA and CDR2 as SQIVND (reference sequence). Material for sequencing was PBMCs. This TCR derives from a man in his forties in good health and CMV-seronegative. The chain links TRBV19 to TRBJ1-5; tentatively, D is TRBD1 (5 bases). The CDR3 region has the DNA TGTGCCAGTAGTCCATCGACAGTCTTCAATCAGCCCCAGCATTTT. Its protein product is CASSPSTVFNQPQHF. The full variable domain, rest sourced from reference TRBV19 and TRBJ1-5, is DGGITQSPKYLFRKEGQNVTLSCEQNLNHDAMYWYRQDPGQGLRLIYYSQIVNDFQKGDIAEGYSVSREKKESFPLTVTSAQKNPTAFYLCASSPSTVFNQPQHFGDGTRLSIL.